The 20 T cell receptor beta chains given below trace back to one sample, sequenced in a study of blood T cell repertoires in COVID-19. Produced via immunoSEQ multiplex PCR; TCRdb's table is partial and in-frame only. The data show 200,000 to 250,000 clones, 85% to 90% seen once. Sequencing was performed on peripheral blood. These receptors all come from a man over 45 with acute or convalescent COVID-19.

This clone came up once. The CDR3 DNA reads as TGTGCCAGCAGCTTCCGGGACACCGTTTCCCACGAGCAGTACTTC. This codes for CASSFRDTVSHEQYF. The chain employs TRBV7-8 and TRBJ2-7; D possibly corresponds to TRBD1 (6 bases). Per germline, CDR1 SGHVS and CDR2 FQNEAQ. The CDR3 length is 15 residues. The V and J ends lost 3 bases and 5 bases respectively, with 17 bases between them.

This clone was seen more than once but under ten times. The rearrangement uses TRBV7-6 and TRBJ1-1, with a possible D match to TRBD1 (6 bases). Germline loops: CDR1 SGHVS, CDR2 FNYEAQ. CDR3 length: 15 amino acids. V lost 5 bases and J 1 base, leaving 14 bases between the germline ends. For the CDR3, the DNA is TGTGCCAGCAGCCAAGCAGGGGCGGGGAACACTGAAGCTTTCTTT. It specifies CASSQAGAGNTEAFF.

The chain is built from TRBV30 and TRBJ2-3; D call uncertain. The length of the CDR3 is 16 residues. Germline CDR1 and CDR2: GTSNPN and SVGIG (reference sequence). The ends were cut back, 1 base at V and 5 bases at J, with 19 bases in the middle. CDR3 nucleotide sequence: TGTGCCTGGAGTGATTTAACTGAAGATTTCGGAGATACGCAGTATTTT. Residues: CAWSDLTEDFGDTQYF.

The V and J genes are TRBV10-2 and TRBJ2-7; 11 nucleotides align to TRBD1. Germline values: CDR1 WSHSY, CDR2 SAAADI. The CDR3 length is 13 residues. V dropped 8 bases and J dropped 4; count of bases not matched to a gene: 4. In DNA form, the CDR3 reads TGCGCCAGCGGACAGGGGGCGAAGTACGAGCAGTACTTC. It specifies CASGQGAKYEQYF.

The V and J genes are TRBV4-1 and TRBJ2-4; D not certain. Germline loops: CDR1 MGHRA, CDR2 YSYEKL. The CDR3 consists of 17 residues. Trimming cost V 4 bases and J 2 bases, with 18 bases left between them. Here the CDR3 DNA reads TGCGCCAGCAGCCCCTTCGATGGTGGAGTTTCCAAAAACATTCAGTACTTC. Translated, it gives CASSPFDGGVSKNIQYF.

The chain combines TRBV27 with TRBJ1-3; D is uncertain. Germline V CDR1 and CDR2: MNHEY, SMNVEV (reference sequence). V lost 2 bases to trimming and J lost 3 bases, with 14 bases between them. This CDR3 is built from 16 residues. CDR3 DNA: TGTGCCAGCAGTTTAAGTCTGGGAGGGATTGGAAACACCATATATTTT. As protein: CASSLSLGGIGNTIYF.

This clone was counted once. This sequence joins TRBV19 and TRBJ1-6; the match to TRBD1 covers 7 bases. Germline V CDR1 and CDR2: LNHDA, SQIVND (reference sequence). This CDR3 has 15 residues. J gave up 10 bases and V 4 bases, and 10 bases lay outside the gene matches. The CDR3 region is CASSTHRGKGSPLHF. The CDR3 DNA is TGTGCCAGTAGTACTCACAGGGGAAAAGGCTCACCCCTCCACTTT. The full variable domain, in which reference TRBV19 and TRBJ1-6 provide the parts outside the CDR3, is DGGITQSPKYLFRKEGQNVTLSCEQNLNHDAMYWYRQDPGQGLRLIYYSQIVNDFQKGDIAEGYSVSREKKESFPLTVTSAQKNPTAFYLCASSTHRGKGSPLHFGNGTRLTVT.

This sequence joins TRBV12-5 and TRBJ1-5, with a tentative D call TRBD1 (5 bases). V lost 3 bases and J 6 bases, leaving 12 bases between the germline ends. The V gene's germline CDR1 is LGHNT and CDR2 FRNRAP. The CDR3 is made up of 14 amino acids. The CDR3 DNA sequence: TGTGCTAGTGGTTTAGGGGCCCCCAGTCAGCCCCAGCATTTT. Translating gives CASGLGAPSQPQHF.

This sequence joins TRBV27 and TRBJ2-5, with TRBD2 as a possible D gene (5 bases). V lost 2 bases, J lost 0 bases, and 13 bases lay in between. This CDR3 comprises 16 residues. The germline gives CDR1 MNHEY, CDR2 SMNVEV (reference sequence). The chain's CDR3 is CASSLIYGMYQETQYF. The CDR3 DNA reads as TGTGCCAGCAGTTTAATTTACGGGATGTACCAAGAGACCCAGTACTTC.

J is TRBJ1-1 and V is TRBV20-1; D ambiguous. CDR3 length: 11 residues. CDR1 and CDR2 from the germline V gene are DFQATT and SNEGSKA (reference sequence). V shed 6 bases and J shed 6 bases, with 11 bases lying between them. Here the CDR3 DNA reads TGCAGTGCGAGCCGGGTATCTGAAGCTTTCTTT. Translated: CSASRVSEAFF.

The CDR3 reads CASSGGRGMRRDTQYF. CDR3 bases: TGTGCCAGCAGTGGCGGTCGGGGGATGCGTAGAGATACGCAGTATTTT. The J gene is TRBJ2-3, the V gene TRBV2; weak D call: TRBD2 (6 bases). Trimming shortened V by 4 bases and J by 5 bases, and 19 bases separated the two germline ends. The CDR3 is 16 amino acids. Germline values: CDR1 SNHLY, CDR2 FYNNEI.

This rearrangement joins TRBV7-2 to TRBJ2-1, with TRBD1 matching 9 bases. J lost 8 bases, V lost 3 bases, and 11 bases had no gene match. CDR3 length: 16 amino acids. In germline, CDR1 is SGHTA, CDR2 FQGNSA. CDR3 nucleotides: TGTGCCAGCAGCTTCGCCTCGACAGGGGGTCGGGATGAGCAGTTCTTC. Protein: CASSFASTGGRDEQFF.

Here the CDR3 reads CASSRGRETQYF. The CDR3 DNA reads as TGTGCCAGCTCAAGGGGTCGGGAGACCCAGTACTTC. This chain uses TRBV6-5 with TRBJ2-5, with D perhaps TRBD1 (5 bases). The ends were cut back, 8 bases at V and 5 bases at J, with 12 bases in the middle. The CDR3 runs to 12 residues. The germline V gene encodes CDR1 MNHEY and CDR2 SVGAGI.

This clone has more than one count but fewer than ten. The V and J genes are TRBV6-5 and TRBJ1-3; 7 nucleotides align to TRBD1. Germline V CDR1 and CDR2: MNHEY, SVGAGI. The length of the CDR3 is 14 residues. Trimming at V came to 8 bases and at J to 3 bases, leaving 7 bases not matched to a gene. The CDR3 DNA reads TGTGCCAGCGCTCAGGGGGGCGATGGAAACACCATATATTTT. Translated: CASAQGGDGNTIYF.

CDR3 loop: CASSLRTGGNEQFF. The DNA for the CDR3 is TGTGCCAGCAGCCTCCGGACAGGGGGTAATGAGCAGTTCTTC. The chain combines TRBV11-1 with TRBJ2-1; TRBD1 aligns across 10 bases. The V gene end was trimmed by 5 bases and the J gene end by 7 bases; junction bases not matched to a gene: 5. Germline loops: CDR1 SGHAT, CDR2 FQDESV (reference sequence). The CDR3 loop spans 14 amino acids.

The CDR3 reads CASSYGGRLNQPQHF. CDR3 DNA: TGTGCCAGCAGTTATGGAGGCCGCCTTAATCAGCCCCAGCATTTT. The J gene is TRBJ1-5, the V gene TRBV28; D is unclear. Trimming left V 4 bases short and J 4 bases short, with 14 bases between. Germline assignment: CDR1 MDHEN and CDR2 SYDVKM. The CDR3 has 15 residues.

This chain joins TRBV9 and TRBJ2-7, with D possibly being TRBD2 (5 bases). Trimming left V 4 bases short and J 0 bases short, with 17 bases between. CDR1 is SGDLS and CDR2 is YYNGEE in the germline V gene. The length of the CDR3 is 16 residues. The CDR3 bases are TGTGCCAGCAGCCCAAACCTTGGAGGCTACTCCTACGAGCAGTACTTC. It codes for CASSPNLGGYSYEQYF.

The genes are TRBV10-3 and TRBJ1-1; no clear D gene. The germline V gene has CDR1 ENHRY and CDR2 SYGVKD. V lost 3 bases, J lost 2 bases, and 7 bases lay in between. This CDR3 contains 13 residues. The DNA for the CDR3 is TGTGCCATCAGTGACCGGGATAACACTGAAGCTTTCTTT. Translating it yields CAISDRDNTEAFF.

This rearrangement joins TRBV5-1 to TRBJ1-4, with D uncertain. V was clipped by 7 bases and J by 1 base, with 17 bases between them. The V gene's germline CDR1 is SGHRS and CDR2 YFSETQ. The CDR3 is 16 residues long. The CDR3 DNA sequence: TGCGCCAGCCGTAGCAGACTGGGAGGAACTAATGAAAAACTGTTTTTT. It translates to CASRSRLGGTNEKLFF.

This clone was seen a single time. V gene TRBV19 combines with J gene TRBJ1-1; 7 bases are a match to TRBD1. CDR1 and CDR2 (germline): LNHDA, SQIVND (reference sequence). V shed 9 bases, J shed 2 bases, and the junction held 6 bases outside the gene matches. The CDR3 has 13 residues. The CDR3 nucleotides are TGTGCCAGCAGACGACAGGGCAACACTGAAGCTTTCTTT. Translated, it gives CASRRQGNTEAFF.